What follows is one T cell receptor (beta chain) and its context. What it binds is unknown. This sample is drawn from a study of shared clonotypes between healthy human individuals. CDR1 and CDR2 (germline): SEHNR, FQNEAQ (reference sequence). The length of the CDR3 is 13 residues. Trimming cost V 4 bases and J 8 bases; bases outside gene matches: 6. Study-level findings and limits: Despite large depth, rarefaction showed incomplete sorted-subset sequencing. Exclusively blood specimens were collected; tissue repertoires likely differ.

Deep was the level at which the assay was run. TCRdb's copy holds only in-frame clones and misses some; the assay was immunoSEQ multiplex PCR. The profile covers approximately 2,000,000 clones, with about 90% appearing a single time and roughly 0.34% taken by the ten largest. Partitioning of CD4+ cells yielded a CD45RA+ naive subset and a CD45RA-negative memory subset. Sequencing was done on a sample of naive CD4+ T cells from PBMCs. Documented subset: CD45RA+ positively selected. The chain is built from TRBV7-9 and TRBJ1-2; TRBD1 aligns across 8 bases. The clonotype originates from a man between 18 and 29 years old in good health. Some clones in this sample may be carry-over from other donors' samples. Here the CDR3 DNA reads TGTGCCAGCAGCTCCGGACAGGGTCTCGGCTACACCTTC. It is translated as CASSSGQGLGYTF.